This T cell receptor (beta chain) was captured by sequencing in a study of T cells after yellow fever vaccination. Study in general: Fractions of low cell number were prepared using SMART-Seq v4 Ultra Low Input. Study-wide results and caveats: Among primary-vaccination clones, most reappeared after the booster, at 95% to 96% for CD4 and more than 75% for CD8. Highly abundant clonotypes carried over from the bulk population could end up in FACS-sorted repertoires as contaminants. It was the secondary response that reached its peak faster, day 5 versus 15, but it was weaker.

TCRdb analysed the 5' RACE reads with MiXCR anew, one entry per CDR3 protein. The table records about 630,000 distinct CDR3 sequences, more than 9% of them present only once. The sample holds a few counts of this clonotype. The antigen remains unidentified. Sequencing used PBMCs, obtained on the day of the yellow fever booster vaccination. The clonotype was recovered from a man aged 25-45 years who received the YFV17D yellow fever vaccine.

The CDR3 bases are TGTGCCAGCAGCCAAGATCTACAGGCCCGAGGTGAAAAACTGTTTTTT. Translation: CASSQDLQARGEKLFF. The chain employs TRBV3-1 and TRBJ1-4; D may be TRBD1 (5 bases). The CDR3 spans 16 residues. V was trimmed by 0 bases and J by 7 bases, leaving 15 bases between them. Germline CDR1 is LGHDT and CDR2 is YNNKEL (reference sequence).